The source of this TCR beta chain is a study of T cells in Graves' hyperthyroidism and ophthalmopathy. Patients showing uncontrolled infection, other autoimmune disease, pregnancy or lactation were ineligible. Whole-study results and caveats: From stable hyperthyroidism, ophthalmopathy was separated by a 13 V-J model. Model output signaled ophthalmopathy a median roughly 6 months ahead of onset.

This CDR3 comprises 12 residues. CDR1 and CDR2 from the germline V gene are MDHEN and SYDVKM. V was cut by 9 bases and J by 4 bases, with 13 bases left in between. This clonotype occurred a few times. The antigen remains unidentified. Amplification of TCR beta CDR3 regions was performed using RNA transcripts as template. An initial round of RT-PCR targeting the TCR CDR3 relied on the HTBI primer set. TCRdb reprocessed the multiplex PCR reads via MiXCR and lists one record per CDR3 protein. Here the sample spans roughly 560,000 distinct CDR3 sequences, over 12% being singletons. This clonotype originated in a middle-aged woman with Graves' ophthalmopathy. The chain uses TRBV28 and TRBJ2-7; possible D gene TRBD1, 5 bases. Sequencing was done on a sample of blood. Here the CDR3 reads CASSNPGYEQYF. CDR3 in DNA: TGTGCCAGTTCGAACCCAGGGTACGAGCAGTACTTC.